This entry is about one TCR beta chain. At least ten counts were recorded for this clonotype. Which antigen it targets is not known. Base qualities are not recorded, but no much larger clone differs from it by a single base. The record originates from a study of CD8 T cells in ankylosing spondylitis (dated by TCRdb to the late 2010s). For the study in its entirety: T cell receptor beta repertoires were profiled in healthy donors and ankylosing spondylitis patients so that disease-linked TCR variants could be found. The full study cohort comprised around 25 ankylosing spondylitis patients and some 110 healthy donors. Peripheral blood samples were taken, and synovial fluid was additionally collected from ankylosing spondylitis patients. Broader findings and caveats from the paper: The disease-linked clones had a CD8+ phenotype and were found at relatively low frequencies in peripheral blood. Some motif variants had previously been reported in the synovial fluid and blood of reactive arthritis patients, which suggests shared mechanisms of disease initiation. According to the report, matched synovial fluid samples from ankylosing spondylitis patients were significantly enriched for the disease-linked clones. A TCR beta motif of 8 or 9 highly homologous amino acid variants appeared characteristic of blood from ankylosing spondylitis patients.

V is clipped by 0 bases and J by 0 bases, and the sequence between their germline boundaries is 11 bases long. The CDR3 runs 16 residues from the cysteine to the phenylalanine. The DNA shown is the 48-base CDR3, in frame from base 1. CDR1 and CDR2 are drawn from the germline V gene (reference sequence): SGHKS, YYEKEE. The sequencing machine was an Illumina HiSeq 2500. Quantitative 5'-RACE with molecular barcodes was used to prepare TCR beta libraries. The authors' analysis ran thus. A new computational method, built on a probabilistic model of VDJ rearrangement, was used to identify disease-linked TCR variants. Through fastp at Q25 and MiXCR, TCRdb rebuilt clones from the public reads, retaining in-frame beta chains. When rows share a CDR3 protein, they turn into one entry using the most common DNA and genes. It is TCRdb's table, rather than the study itself, that gives the V and J calls and clone size. Across this sample there are 130,000 or so distinct CDR3 sequences, with around 7% seen only once. Less than 15% of the sample is held by the ten biggest clonotypes.

The sequence was collected from a male donor with ankylosing spondylitis or in good health (not recorded which). The V gene is TRBV5-5 and the J gene is TRBJ2-3; a tentative D match to TRBD2 spans 6 bases. The specimen sequenced was blood, either unsorted or a sorted T cell fraction (not recorded which). Here is the DNA: TGTGCCAGCAGCTTGGGTAATAGCGGCAGCACAGATACGCAGTATTTT. This yields the protein CASSLGNSGSTDTQYF.